The entry that follows covers one T cell receptor (beta chain) sequence. This entry comes from a study of blood T cell repertoires in COVID-19. As for the study in general: From the United States, Italy and Spain came samples of acute and convalescent COVID-19. T cells, B-cell-depleted T cells, or PBMCs supplied cDNA or gDNA.

Authors' analysis steps: Reference gene primers were amplified, and this amplification served to estimate nucleated cell counts. TCRdb's table, derived via immunoSEQ multiplex PCR, lists solely in-frame clones and lacks some. V and J calls and clone size are as listed in that table; D and trimming were resolved from the DNA. The sample lists roughly 230,000 clones, about 83% occurring once. The length of the CDR3 is 15 residues. V lost 2 bases and J 3 bases, leaving 13 bases between the germline ends. The V gene's germline CDR1 is MNHEY and CDR2 SVGAGI. This receptor was obtained from a human donor in a cohort sampled during active COVID-19. The chain employs TRBV6-5 and TRBJ1-2; D is possibly TRBD1 (6 bases). Sequenced input: peripheral blood. The CDR3 loop is CASSYGGVPHYGYTF. CDR3 sequence (DNA): TGTGCCAGCAGTTACGGGGGCGTACCCCACTATGGCTACACCTTC.